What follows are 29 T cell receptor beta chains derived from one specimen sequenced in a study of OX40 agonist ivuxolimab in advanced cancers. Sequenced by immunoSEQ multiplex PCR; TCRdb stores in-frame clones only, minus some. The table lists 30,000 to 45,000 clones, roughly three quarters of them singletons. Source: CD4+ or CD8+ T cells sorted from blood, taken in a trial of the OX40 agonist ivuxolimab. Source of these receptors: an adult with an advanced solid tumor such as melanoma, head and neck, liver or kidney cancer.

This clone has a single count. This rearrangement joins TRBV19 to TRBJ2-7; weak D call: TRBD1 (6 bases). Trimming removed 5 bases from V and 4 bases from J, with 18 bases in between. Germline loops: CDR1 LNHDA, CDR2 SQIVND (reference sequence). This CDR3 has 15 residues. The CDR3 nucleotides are TGTGCCAGTAGTGCACCCTCCAGGGGCTTATACGAGCAGTACTTC. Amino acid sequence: CASSAPSRGLYEQYF.

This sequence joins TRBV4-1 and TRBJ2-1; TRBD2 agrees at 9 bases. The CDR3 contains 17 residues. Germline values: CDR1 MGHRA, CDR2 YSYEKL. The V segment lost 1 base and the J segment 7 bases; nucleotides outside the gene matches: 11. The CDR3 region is CASSQGKAAGGRNEQFF. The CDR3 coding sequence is TGCGCCAGCAGCCAAGGGAAGGCGGCGGGGGGGCGGAATGAGCAGTTCTTC.

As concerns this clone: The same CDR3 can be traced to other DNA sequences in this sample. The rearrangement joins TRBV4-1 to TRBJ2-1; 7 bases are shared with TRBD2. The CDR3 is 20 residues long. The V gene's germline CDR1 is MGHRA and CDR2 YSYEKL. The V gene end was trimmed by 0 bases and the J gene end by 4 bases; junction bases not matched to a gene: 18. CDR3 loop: CASSQDRPTVMQRGYNEQFF. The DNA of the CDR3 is TGCGCCAGCAGCCAAGATCGCCCGACCGTTATGCAGCGGGGTTACAATGAGCAGTTCTTC.

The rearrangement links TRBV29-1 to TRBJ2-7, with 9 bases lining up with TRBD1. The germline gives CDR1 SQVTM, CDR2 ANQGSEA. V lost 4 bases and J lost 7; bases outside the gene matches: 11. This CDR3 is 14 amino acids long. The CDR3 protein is CSVATGTGTGEQYF. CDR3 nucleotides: TGCAGCGTTGCGACCGGGACAGGGACTGGGGAGCAGTACTTC.

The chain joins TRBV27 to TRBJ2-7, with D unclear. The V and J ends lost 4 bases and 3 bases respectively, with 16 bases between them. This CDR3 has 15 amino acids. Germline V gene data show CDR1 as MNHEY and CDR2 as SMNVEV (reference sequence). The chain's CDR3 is CASSSVASSFYEQYF. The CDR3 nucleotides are TGTGCCAGCAGTTCAGTCGCAAGCAGTTTCTACGAGCAGTACTTC.

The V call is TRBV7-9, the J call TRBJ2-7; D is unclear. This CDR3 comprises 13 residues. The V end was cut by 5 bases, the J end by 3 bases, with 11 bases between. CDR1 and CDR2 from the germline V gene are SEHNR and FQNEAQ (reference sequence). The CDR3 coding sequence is TGTGCCAGCAGCCCCCGAGACTTCTACGAGCAGTACTTC. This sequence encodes CASSPRDFYEQYF.

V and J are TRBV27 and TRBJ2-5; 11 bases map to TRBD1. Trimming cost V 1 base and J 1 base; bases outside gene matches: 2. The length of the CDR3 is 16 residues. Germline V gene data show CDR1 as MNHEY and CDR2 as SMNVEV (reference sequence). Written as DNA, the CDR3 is TGTGCCAGCAGTTTATGGACAGGGGGCCGCCAAGAGACCCAGTACTTC. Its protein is CASSLWTGGRQETQYF.

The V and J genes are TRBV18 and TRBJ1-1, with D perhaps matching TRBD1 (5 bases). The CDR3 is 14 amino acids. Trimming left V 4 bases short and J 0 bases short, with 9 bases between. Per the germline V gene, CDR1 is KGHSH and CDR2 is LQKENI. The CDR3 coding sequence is TGTGCCAGCTCACTAGAGACAGTGAACACTGAAGCTTTCTTT. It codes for CASSLETVNTEAFF.

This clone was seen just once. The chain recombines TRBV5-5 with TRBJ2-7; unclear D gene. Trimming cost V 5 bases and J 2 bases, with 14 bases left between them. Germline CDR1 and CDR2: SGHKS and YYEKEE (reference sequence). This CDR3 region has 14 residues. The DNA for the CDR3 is TGTGCCAGCAGTAGTCAAGTCTTACCCTACGAGCAGTACTTC. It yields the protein CASSSQVLPYEQYF.

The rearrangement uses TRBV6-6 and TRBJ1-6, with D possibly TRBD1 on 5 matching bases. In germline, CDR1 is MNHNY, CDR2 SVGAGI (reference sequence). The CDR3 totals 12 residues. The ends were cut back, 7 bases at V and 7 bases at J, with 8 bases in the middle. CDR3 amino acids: CASTRENSPLHF. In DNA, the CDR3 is TGTGCCAGCACCAGGGAGAATTCACCCCTCCACTTT.

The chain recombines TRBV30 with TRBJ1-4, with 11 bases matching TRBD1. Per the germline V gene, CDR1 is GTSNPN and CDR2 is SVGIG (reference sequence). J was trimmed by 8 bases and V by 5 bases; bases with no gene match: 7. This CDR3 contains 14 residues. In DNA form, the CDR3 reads TGTGCCTGGGGTCGGACAGGGGGCATCGAAAAACTGTTTTTT. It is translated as CAWGRTGGIEKLFF.

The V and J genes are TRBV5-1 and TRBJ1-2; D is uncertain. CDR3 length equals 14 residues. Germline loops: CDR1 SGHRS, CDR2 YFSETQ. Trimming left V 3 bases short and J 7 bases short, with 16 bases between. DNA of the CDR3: TGCGCCAGCAGCTCCGAGCCCCGGAAAGGTGGCTACACCTTC. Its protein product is CASSSEPRKGGYTF.

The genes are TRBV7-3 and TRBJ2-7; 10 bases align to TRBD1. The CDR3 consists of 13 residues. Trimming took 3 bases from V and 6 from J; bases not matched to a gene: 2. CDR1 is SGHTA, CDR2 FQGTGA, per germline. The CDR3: CASSFGQGGEQYF. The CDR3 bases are TGTGCCAGCAGCTTTGGACAGGGGGGCGAGCAGTACTTC.

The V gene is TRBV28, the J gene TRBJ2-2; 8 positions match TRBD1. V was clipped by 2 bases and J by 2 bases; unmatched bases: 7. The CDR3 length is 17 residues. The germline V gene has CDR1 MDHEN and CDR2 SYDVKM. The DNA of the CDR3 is TGTGCCAGCAGTTTAATATCTGGGACAGGCAACACCGGGGAGCTGTTTTTT. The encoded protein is CASSLISGTGNTGELFF.

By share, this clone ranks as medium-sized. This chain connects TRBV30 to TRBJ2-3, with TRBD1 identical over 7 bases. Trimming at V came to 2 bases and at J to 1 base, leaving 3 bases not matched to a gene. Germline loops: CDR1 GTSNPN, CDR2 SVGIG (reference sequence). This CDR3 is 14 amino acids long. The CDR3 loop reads CAWSWTGRTDTQYF. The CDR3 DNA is TGTGCCTGGAGTTGGACAGGACGCACAGATACGCAGTATTTT.

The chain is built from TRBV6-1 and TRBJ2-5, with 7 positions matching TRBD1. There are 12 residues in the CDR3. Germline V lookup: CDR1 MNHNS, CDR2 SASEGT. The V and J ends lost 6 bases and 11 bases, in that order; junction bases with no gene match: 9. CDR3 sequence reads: CASSVRGPGQYF. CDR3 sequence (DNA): TGTGCCAGCAGCGTAAGGGGGCCGGGGCAGTACTTC.

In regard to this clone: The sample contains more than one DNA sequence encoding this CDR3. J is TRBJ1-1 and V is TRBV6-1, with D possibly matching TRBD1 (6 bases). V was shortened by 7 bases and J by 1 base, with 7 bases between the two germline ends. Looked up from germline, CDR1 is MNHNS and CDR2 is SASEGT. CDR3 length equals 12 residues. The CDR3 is CASKQGNTEAFF. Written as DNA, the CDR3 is TGTGCCAGCAAACAGGGGAACACTGAAGCTTTCTTT.

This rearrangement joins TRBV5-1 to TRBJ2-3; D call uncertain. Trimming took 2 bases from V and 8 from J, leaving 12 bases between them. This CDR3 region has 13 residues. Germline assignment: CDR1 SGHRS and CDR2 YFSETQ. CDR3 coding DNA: TGCGCCAGCAGCTTCTTAACTCCGAGTACGCAGTATTTT. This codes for CASSFLTPSTQYF.

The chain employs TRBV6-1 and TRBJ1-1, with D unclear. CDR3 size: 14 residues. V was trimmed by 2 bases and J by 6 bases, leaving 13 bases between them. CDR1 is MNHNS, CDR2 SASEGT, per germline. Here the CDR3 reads CASSEWNSSPEAFF. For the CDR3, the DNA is TGTGCCAGCAGTGAATGGAACAGTAGCCCTGAAGCTTTCTTT.

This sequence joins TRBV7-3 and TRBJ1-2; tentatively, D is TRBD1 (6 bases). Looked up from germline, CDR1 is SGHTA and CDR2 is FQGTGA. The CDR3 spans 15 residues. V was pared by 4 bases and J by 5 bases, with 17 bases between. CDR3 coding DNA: TGTGCCAGCAGCTCGTCACAGGGCCGGGAATATGGCTACACCTTC. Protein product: CASSSSQGREYGYTF.

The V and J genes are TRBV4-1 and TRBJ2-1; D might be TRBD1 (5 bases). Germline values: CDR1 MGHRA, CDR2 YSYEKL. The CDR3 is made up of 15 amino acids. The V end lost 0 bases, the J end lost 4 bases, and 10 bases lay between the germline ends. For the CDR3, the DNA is TGCGCCAGCAGCCAAGAAGGGGCCCGTTACAATGAGCAGTTCTTC. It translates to CASSQEGARYNEQFF.

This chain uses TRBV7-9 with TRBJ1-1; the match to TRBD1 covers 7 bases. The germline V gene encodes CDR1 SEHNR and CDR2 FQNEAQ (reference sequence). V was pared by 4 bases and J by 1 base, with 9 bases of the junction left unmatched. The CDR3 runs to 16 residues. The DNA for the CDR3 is TGTGCCAGCAGCTCGACAGGGTACCCTAAGAACACTGAAGCTTTCTTT. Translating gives CASSSTGYPKNTEAFF.

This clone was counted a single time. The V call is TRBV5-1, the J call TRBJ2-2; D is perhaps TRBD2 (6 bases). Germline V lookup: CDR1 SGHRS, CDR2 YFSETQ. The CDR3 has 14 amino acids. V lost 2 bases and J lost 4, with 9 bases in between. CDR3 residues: CASSFTSSTGELFF. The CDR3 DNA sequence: TGCGCCAGCAGCTTTACTAGCTCCACCGGGGAGCTGTTTTTT.

CDR3 nucleotides: TGTGCCAGCAGCTTAGACGGGGGTTCCTTATCCGGGGAGCTGTTTTTT. Translated: CASSLDGGSLSGELFF. This chain links TRBV11-3 with TRBJ2-2; D might be TRBD2 (6 bases). In germline, CDR1 is SGHNT, CDR2 YENEEA. V was clipped by 0 bases and J by 6 bases, with 14 bases between them. The CDR3 loop spans 16 amino acids. The full variable domain, rest sourced from reference TRBV11-3 and TRBJ2-2, is EAGVVQSPRYKIIEKKQPVAFWCNPISGHNTLYWYLQNLGQGPELLIRYENEEAVDDSQLPKDRFSAERLKGVDSTLKIQPAELGDSAVYLCASSLDGGSLSGELFFGEGSRLTVL.

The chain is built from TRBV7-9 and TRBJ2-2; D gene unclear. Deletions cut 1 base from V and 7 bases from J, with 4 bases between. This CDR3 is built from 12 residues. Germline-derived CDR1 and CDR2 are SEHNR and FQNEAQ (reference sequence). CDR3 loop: CASSLGDGELFF. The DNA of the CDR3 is TGTGCCAGCAGCTTAGGAGACGGGGAGCTGTTTTTT.

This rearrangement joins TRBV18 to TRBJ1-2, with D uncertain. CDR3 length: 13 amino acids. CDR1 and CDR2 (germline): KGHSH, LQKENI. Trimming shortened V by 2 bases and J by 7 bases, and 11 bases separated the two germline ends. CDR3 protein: CASSPKGQSGYTF. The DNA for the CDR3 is TGTGCCAGCTCACCAAAGGGTCAGAGTGGCTACACCTTC.

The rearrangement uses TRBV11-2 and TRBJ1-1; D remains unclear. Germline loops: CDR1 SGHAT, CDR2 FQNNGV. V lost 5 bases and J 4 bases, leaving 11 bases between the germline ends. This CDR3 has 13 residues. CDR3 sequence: CASSPTVGTEAFF. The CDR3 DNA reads TGTGCCAGCAGCCCGACCGTGGGCACTGAAGCTTTCTTT.

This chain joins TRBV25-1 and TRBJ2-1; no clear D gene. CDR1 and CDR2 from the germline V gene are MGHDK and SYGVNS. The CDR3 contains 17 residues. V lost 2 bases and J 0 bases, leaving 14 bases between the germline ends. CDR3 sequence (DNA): TGTGCCAGCAGTGAAACCGGAGTTGGAAGCTCCTACAATGAGCAGTTCTTC. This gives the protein CASSETGVGSSYNEQFF.

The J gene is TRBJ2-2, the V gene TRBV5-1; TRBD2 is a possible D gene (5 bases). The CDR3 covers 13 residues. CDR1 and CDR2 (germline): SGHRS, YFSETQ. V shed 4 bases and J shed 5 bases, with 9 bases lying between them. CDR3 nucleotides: TGCGCCAGCAGCCGACGGGAAACCGGGGAGCTGTTTTTT. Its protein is CASSRRETGELFF.